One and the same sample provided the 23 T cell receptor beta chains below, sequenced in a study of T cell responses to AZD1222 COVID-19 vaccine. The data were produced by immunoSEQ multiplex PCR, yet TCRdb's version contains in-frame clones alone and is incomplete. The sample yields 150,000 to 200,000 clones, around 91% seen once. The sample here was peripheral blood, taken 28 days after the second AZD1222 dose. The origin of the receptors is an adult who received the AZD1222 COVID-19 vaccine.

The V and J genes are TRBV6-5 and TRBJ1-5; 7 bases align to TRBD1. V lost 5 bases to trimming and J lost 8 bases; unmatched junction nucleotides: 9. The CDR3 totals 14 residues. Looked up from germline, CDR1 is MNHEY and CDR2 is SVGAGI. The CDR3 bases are TGTGCCAGCAGTCGACAGGGAGGATTTGAGCCCCAGCATTTT. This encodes CASSRQGGFEPQHF.

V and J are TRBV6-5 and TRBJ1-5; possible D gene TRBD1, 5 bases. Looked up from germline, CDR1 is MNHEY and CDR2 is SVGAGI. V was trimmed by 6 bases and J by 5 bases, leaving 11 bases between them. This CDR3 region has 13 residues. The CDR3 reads CASRPAGDQPQHF. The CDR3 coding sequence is TGTGCCAGCAGACCGGCGGGGGATCAGCCCCAGCATTTT.

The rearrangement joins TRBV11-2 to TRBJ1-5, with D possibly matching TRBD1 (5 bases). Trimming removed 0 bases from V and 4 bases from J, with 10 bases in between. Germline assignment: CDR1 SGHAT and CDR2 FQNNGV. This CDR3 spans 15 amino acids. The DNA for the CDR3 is TGTGCCAGCAGCTTAGACGGGACGGCTAATCAGCCCCAGCATTTT. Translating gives CASSLDGTANQPQHF.

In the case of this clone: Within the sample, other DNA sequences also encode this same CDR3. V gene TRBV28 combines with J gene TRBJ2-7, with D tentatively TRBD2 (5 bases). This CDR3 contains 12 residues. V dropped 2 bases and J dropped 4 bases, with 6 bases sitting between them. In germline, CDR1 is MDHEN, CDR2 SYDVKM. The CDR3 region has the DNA TGTGCCAGCAGTTTACAGCGGTACGAGCAGTACTTC. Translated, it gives CASSLQRYEQYF. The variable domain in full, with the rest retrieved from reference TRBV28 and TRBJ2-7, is DVKVTQSSRYLVKRTGEKVFLECVQDMDHENMFWYRQDPGLGLRLIYFSYDVKMKEKGDIPEGYSVSREKKERFSLILESASTNQTSMYLCASSLQRYEQYFGPGTRLTVT.

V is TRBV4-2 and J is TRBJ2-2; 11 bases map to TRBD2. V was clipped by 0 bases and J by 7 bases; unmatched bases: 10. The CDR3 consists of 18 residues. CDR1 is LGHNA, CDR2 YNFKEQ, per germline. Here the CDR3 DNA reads TGTGCCAGCAGCCAAGAGATGGCTAGCGGGAGGTCGGACGGGGAGCTGTTTTTT. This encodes CASSQEMASGRSDGELFF.

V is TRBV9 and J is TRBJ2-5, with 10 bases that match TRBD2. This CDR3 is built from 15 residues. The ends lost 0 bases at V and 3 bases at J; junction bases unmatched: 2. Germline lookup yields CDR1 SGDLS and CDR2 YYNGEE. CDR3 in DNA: TGTGCCAGCAGCGTAGGGACTAGCGGAAAAGAGACCCAGTACTTC. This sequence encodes CASSVGTSGKETQYF.

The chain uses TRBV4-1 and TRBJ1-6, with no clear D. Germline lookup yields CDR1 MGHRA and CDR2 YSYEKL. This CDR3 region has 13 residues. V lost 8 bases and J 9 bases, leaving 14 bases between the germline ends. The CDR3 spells CASSGPNGSPLHF. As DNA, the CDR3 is TGCGCCAGCTCCGGGCCCAATGGTTCACCCCTCCACTTT.

CDR3 protein: CASSLGFRRPTPRGDNYGYTF. The CDR3 nucleotides read TGCGCCAGCAGCTTGGGATTTCGTCGGCCGACCCCAAGAGGGGATAACTATGGCTACACCTTC. The genes are TRBV5-1 and TRBJ1-2, with D tentatively TRBD1 (5 bases). The germline V gene has CDR1 SGHRS and CDR2 YFSETQ. The CDR3 has 21 amino acids. V was cut by 0 bases and J by 1 base, with 28 bases left in between.

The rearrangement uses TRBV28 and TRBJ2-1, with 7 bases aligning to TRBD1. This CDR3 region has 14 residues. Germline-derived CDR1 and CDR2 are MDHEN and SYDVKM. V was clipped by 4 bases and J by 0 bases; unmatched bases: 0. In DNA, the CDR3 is TGTGCCAGCAGTTGGACAGGCTCCTACAATGAGCAGTTCTTC. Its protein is CASSWTGSYNEQFF.

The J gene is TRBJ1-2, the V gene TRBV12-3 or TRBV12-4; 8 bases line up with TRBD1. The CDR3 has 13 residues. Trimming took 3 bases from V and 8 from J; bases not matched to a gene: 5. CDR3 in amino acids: CASSFETGVGYTF. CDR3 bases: TGTGCCAGCAGTTTCGAGACAGGGGTAGGCTACACCTTC.

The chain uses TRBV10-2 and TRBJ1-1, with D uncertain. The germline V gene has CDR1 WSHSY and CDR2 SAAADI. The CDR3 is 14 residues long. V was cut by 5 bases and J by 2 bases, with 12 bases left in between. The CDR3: CASSSATDNTEAFF. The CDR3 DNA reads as TGCGCCAGCAGTTCGGCGACGGACAACACTGAAGCTTTCTTT.

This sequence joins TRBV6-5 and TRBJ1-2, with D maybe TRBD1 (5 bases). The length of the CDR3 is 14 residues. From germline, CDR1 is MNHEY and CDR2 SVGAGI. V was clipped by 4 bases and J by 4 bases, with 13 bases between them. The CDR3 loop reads CASSLYRDLYGYTF. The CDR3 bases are TGTGCCAGCAGTTTATACCGGGACCTCTATGGCTACACCTTC.

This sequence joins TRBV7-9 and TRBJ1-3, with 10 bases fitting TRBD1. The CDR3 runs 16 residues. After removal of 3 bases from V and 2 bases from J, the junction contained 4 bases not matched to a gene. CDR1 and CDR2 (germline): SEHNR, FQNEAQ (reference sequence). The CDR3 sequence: CASSLGQGTTGNTIYF. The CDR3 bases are TGTGCCAGCAGCTTGGGACAGGGGACCACTGGAAACACCATATATTTT. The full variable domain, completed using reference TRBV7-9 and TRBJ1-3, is DTGVSQNPRHKITKRGQNVTFRCDPISEHNRLYWYRQTLGQGPEFLTYFQNEAQLEKSRLLSDRFSAERPKGSFSTLEIQRTEQGDSAMYLCASSLGQGTTGNTIYFGEGSWLTVV.

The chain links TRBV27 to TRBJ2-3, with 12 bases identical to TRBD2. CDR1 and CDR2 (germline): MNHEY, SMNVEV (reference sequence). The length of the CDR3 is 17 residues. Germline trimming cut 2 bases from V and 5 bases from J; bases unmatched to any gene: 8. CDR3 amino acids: CASSLDRLAGVKDTQYF. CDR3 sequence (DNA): TGTGCCAGCAGTTTAGACAGACTAGCGGGGGTTAAAGATACGCAGTATTTT.

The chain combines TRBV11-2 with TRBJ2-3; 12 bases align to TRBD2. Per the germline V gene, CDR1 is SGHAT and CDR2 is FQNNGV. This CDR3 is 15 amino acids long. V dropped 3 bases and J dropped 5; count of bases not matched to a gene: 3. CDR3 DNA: TGTGCCAGCAGCTTCACACTAGCGGGAGGAGATACGCAGTATTTT. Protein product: CASSFTLAGGDTQYF.

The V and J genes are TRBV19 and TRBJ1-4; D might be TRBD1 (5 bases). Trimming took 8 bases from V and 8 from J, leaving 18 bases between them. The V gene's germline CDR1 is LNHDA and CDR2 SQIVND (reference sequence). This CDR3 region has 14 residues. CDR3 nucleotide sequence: TGTGCCAGTTCCCCAGGGACCGCGGGGGAAAAACTGTTTTTT. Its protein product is CASSPGTAGEKLFF.

The CDR3, as DNA: TGCGCCAGCAGCTTGGCGCCCCCCGGCAATGAGCAGTTCTTC. Its protein is CASSLAPPGNEQFF. V usage is TRBV5-1 and J usage is TRBJ2-1; D remains unclear. The V gene's germline CDR1 is SGHRS and CDR2 YFSETQ. Trimming removed 0 bases at V and 6 bases at J, with 10 bases between. CDR3 length: 14 residues.

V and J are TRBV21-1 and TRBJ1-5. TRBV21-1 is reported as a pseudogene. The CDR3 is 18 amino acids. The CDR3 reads CASSKRGPAGAKNQPQHF. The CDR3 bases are TGTGCCAGCAGCAAACGTGGTCCCGCGGGGGCCAAAAATCAGCCCCAGCATTTT.

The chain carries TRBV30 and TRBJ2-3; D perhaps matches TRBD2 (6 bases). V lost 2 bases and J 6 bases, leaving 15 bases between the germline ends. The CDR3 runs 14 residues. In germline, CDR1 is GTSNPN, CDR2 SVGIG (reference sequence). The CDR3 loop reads CAWSRLAVADTQYF. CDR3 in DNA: TGTGCCTGGAGTAGGTTAGCGGTGGCCGATACGCAGTATTTT.

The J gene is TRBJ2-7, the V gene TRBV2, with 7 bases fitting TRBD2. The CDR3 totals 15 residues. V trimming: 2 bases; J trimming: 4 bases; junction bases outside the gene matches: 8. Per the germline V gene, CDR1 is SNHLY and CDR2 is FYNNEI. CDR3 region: CASSELASGVYEQYF. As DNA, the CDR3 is TGTGCCAGCAGTGAATTGGCTAGCGGTGTTTACGAGCAGTACTTC.

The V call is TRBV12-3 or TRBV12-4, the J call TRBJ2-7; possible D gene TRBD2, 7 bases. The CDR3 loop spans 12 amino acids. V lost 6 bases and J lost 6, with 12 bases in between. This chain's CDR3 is CASSPGEGEQYF. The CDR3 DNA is TGTGCCAGCAGCCCAGGGGAGGGCGAGCAGTACTTC.

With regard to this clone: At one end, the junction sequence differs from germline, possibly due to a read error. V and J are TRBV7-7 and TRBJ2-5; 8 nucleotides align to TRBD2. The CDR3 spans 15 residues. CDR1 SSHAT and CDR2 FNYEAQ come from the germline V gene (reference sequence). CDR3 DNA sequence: TGTGCTAGCAGCTCGACTAGCGCCCGTCAAGAGACCCAGTACTTC. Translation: CASSSTSARQETQYF. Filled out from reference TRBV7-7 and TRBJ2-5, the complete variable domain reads GAGVSQSPRYKVTKRGQDVTLRCDPISSHATLYWYQQALGQGPEFLTYFNYEAQPDKSGLPSDRFSAERPEGSISTLTIQRTEQRDSAMYRCASSSTSARQETQYFGPGTRLLVL.

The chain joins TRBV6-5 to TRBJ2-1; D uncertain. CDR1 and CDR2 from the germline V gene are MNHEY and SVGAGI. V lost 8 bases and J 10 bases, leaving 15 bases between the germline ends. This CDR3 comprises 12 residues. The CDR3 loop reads CASENPLIEQFF. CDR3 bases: TGTGCCAGCGAAAACCCATTGATCGAGCAGTTCTTC.